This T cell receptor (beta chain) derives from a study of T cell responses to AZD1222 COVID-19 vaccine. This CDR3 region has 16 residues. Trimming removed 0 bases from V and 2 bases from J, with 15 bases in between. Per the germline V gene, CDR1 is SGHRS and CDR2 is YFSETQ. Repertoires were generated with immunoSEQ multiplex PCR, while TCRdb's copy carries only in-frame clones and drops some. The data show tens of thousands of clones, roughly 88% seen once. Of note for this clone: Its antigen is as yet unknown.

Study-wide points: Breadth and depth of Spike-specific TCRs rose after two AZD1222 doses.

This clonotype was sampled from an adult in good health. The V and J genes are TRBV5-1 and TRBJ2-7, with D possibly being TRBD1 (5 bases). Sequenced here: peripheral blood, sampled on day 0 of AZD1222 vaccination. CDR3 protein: CASSLDGGASTYEQYF. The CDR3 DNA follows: TGCGCCAGCAGCTTGGATGGTGGGGCATCCACCTACGAGCAGTACTTC. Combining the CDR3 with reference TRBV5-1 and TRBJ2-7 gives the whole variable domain KAGVTQTPRYLIKTRGQQVTLSCSPISGHRSVSWYQQTPGQGLQFLFEYFSETQRNKGNFPGRFSGRQFSNSRSEMNVSTLELGDSALYLCASSLDGGASTYEQYFGPGTRLTVT.